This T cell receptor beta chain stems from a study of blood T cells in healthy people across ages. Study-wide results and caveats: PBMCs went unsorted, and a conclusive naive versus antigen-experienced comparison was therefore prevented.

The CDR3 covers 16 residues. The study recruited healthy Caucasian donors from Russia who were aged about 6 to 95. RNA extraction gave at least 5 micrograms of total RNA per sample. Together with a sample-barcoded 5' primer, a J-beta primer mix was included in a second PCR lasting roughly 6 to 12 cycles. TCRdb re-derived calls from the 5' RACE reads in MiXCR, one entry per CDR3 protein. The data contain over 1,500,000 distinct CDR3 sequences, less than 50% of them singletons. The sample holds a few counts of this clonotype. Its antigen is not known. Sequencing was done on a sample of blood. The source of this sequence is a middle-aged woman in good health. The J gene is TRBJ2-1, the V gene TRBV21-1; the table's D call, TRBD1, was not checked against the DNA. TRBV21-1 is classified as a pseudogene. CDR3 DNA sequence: TGTGCCAGCAGCAGGCCTTTAGGGGGGGCCTCCGATGAGCAGTTCTTC. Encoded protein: CASSRPLGGASDEQFF.